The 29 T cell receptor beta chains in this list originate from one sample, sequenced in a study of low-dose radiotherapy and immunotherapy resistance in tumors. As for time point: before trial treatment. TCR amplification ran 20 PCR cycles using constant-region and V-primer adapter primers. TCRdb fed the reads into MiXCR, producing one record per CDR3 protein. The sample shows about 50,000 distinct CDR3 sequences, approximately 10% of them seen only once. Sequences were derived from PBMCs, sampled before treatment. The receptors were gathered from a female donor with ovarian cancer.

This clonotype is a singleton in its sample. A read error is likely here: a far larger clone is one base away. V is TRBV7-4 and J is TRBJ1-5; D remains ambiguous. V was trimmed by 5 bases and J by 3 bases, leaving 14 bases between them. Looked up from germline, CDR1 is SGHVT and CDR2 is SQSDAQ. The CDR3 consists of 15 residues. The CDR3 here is CASSPGVGVNQPQHF. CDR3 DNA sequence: TGTGCCAGCAGCCCCGGGGTCGGGGTCAATCAGCCCCAGCATTTT.

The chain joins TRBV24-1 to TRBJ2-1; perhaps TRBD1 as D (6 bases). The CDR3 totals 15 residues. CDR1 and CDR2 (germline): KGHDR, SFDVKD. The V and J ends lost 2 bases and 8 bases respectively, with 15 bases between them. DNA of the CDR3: TGTGCCACCAGTGATTCTGGGGGCGCTTTCGATGAGCAGTTCTTC. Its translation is CATSDSGGAFDEQFF.

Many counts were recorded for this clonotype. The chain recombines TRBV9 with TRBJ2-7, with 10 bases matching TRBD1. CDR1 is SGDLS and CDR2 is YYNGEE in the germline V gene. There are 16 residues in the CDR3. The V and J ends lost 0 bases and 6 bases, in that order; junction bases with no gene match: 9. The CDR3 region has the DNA TGTGCCAGCAGCGTAGGGACAGGGGGGGAGGGACGCGAGCAGTACTTC. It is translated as CASSVGTGGEGREQYF.

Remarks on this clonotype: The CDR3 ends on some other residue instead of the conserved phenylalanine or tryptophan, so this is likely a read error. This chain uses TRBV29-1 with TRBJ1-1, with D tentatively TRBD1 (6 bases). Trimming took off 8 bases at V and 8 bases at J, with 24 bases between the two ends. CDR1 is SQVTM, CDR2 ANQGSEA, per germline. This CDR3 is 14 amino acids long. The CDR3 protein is CSLRGEQGWREAFS. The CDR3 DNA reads TGCAGCTTGAGGGGTGAACAGGGTTGGAGGGAAGCTTTCTCT.

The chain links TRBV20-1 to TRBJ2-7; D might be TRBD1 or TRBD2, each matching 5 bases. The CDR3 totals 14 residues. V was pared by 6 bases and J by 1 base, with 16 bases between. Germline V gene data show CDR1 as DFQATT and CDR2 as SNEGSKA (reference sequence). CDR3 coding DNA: TGCAGTGCCACGCGGGCAGGGTGGTCCTACGAGCAGTACTTC. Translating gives CSATRAGWSYEQYF.

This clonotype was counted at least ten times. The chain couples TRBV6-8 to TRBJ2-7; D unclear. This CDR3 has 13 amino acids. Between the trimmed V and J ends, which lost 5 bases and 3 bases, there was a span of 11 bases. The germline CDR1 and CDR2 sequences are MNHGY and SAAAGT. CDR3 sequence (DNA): TGTGCCAGCAGTGAAGCAGCTGGCTACGAGCAGTACTTC. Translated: CASSEAAGYEQYF.

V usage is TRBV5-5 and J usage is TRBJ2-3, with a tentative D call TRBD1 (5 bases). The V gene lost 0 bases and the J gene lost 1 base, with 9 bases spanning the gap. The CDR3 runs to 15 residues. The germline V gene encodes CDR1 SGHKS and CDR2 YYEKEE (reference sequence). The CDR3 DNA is TGTGCCAGCAGCTTGGTTCCCAGGGGCACAGATACGCAGTATTTT. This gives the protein CASSLVPRGTDTQYF.

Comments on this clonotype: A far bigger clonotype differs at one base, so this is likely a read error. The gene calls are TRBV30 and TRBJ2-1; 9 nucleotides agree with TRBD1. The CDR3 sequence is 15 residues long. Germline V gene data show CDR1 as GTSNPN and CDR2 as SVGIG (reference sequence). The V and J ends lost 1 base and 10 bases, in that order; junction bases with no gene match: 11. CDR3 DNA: TGTGCCTGGAGTGGGGGACAGGGATCAACCTACGAGCAGTTCTTC. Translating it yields CAWSGGQGSTYEQFF. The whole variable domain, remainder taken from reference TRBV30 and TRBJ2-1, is SQTIHQWPATLVQPVGSPLSLECTVEGTSNPNLYWYRQAAGRGLQLLFYSVGIGQISSEVPQNLSASRPQDRQFILSSKKLLLSDSGFYLCAWSGGQGSTYEQFFGPGTRLTVL.

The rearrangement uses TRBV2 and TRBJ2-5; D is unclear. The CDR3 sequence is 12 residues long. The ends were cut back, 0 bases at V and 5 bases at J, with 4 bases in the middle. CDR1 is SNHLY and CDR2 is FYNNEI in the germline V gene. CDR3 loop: CASSEARETQYF. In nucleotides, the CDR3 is TGTGCCAGCAGTGAAGCGCGGGAGACCCAGTACTTC.

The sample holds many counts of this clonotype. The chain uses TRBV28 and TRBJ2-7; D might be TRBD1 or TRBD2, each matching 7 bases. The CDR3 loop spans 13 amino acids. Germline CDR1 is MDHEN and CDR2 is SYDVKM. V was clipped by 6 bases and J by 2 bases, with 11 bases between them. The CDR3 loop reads CASRGGTAYEQYF. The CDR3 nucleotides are TGTGCCAGCAGGGGGGGGACAGCCTACGAGCAGTACTTC. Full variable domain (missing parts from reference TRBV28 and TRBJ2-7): DVKVTQSSRYLVKRTGEKVFLECVQDMDHENMFWYRQDPGLGLRLIYFSYDVKMKEKGDIPEGYSVSREKKERFSLILESASTNQTSMYLCASRGGTAYEQYFGPGTRLTVT.

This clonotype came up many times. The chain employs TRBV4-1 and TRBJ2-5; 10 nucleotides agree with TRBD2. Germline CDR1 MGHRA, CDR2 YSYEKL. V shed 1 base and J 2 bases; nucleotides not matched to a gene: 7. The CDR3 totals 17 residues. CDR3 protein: CASSQATGAGGQETQYF. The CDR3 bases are TGCGCCAGCAGCCAAGCCACGGGAGCGGGGGGGCAAGAGACCCAGTACTTC.

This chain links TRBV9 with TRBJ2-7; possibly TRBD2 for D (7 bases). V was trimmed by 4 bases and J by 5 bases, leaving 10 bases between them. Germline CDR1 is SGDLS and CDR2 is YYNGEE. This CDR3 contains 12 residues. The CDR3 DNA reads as TGTGCCAGCAGCCCGGGGGGCGACGAGCAGTACTTC. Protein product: CASSPGGDEQYF.

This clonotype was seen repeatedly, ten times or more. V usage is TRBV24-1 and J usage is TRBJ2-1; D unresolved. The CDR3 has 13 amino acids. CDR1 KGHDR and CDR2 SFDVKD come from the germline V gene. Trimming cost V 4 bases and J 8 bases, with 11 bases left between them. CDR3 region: CATSDLNTDEQFF. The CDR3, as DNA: TGTGCCACCAGTGACCTTAACACGGATGAGCAGTTCTTC.

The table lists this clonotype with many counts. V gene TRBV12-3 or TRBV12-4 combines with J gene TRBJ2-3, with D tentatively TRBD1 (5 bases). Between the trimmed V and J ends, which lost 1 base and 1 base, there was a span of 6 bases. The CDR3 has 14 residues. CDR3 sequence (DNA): TGTGCCAGCAGTTTAGGACAGCGCACAGATACGCAGTATTTT. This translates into CASSLGQRTDTQYF.

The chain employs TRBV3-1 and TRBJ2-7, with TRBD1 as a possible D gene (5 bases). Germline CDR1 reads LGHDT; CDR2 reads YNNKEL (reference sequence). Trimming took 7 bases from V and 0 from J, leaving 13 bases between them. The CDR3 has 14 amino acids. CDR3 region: CASTPDTVSYEQYF. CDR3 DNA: TGTGCCAGCACCCCGGACACCGTCTCCTACGAGCAGTACTTC.

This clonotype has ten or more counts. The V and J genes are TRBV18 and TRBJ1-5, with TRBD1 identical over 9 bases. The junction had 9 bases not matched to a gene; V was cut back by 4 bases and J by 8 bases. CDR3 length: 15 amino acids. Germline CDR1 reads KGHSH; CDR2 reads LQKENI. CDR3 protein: CASSLGTGSVEPQHF. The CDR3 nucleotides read TGTGCCAGCTCACTGGGGACAGGGTCAGTGGAGCCCCAGCATTTT.

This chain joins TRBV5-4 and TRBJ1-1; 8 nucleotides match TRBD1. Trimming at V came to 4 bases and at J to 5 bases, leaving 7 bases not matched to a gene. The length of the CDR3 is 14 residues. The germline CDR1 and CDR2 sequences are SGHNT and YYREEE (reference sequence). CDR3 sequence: CASSAEQGGTEAFF. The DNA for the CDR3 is TGTGCCAGCAGCGCCGAACAGGGGGGTACTGAAGCTTTCTTT. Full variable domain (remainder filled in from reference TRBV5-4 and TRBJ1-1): ETGVTQSPTHLIKTRGQQVTLRCSSQSGHNTVSWYQQALGQGPQFIFQYYREEENGRGNFPPRFSGLQFPNYSSELNVNALELDDSALYLCASSAEQGGTEAFFGQGTRLTVV.

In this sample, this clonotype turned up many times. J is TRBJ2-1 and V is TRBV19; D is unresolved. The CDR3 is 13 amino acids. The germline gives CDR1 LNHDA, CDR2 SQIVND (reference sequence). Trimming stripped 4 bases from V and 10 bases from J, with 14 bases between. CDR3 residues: CASSTPLLGEQFF. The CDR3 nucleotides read TGTGCCAGTAGTACCCCGCTTCTAGGCGAGCAGTTCTTC.

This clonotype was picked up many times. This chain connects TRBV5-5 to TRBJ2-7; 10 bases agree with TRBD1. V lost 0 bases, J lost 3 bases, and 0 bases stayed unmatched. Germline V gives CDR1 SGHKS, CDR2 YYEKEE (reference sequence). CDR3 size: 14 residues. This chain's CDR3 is CASSLGTGGYEQYF. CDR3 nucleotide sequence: TGTGCCAGCAGCTTGGGGACAGGGGGCTACGAGCAGTACTTC.

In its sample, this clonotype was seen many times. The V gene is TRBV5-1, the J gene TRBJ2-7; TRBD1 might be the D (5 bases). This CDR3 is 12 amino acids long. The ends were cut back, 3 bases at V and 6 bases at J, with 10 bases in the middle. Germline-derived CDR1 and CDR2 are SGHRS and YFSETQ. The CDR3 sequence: CASSWATGEQYF. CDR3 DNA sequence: TGCGCCAGCAGCTGGGCCACAGGCGAGCAGTACTTC.

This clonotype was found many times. The CDR3 sequence is CASSLEGQEETQYF. As DNA, the CDR3 is TGTGCCAGCAGCTTGGAGGGTCAGGAGGAGACCCAGTACTTC. The chain uses TRBV5-4 and TRBJ2-5, with D hard to call. Trimming shortened V by 0 bases and J by 5 bases, and 11 bases separated the two germline ends. CDR1 is SGHNT and CDR2 is YYREEE in the germline V gene (reference sequence). The CDR3 runs 14 residues.

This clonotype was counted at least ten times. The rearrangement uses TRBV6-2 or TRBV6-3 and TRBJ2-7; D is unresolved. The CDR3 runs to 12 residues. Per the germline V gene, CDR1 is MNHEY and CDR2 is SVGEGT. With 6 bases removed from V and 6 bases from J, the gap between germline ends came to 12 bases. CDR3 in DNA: TGTGCCAGCAGCCTCGCAGGTCGCGAGCAGTACTTC. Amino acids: CASSLAGREQYF.

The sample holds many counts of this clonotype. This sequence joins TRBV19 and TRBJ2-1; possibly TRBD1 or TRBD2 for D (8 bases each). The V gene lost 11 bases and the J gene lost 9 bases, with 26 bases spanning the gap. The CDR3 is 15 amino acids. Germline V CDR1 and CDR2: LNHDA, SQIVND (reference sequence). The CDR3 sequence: CAGREGQESRGEQFF. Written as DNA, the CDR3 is TGTGCCGGACGGGAGGGACAGGAGAGTAGAGGTGAGCAGTTCTTC.

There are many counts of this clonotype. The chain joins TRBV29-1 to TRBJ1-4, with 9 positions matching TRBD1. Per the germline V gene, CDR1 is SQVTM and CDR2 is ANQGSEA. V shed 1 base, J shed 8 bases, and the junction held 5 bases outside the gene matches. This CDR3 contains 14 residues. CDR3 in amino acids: CSVEGGQGGEKLFF. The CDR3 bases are TGCAGCGTTGAAGGGGGACAGGGTGGAGAAAAACTGTTTTTT. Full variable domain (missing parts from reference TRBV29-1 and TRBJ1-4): SAVISQKPSRDICQRGTSLTIQCQVDSQVTMMFWYRQQPGQSLTLIATANQGSEATYESGFVIDKFPISRPNLTFSTLTVSNMSPEDSSIYLCSVEGGQGGEKLFFGSGTQLSVL.

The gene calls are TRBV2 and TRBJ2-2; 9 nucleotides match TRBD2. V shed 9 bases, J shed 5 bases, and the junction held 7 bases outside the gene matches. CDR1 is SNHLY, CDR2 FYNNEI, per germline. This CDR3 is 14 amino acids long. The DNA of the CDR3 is TGTGCCAGAAATCTAGCGGGGAGAACCGGGGAGCTGTTTTTT. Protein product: CARNLAGRTGELFF. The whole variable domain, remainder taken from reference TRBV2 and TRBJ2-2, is EPEVTQTPSHQVTQMGQEVILRCVPISNHLYFYWYRQILGQKVEFLVSFYNNEISEKSEIFDDQFSVERPDGSNFTLKIRSTKLEDSAMYFCARNLAGRTGELFFGEGSRLTVL.

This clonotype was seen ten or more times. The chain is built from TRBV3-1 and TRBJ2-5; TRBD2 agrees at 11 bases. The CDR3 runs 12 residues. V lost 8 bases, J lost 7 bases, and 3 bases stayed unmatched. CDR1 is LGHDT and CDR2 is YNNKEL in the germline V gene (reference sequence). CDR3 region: CASLAGGRTQYF. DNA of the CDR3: TGTGCCAGCTTAGCGGGGGGGCGGACCCAGTACTTC.

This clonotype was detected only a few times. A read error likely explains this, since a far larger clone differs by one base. The CDR3 coding sequence is TGTGCCAGCAGTTTTCCCGGGCCCTACAATGAGCAGTACTTC. Amino acids: CASSFPGPYNEQYF. The J gene is TRBJ2-7, the V gene TRBV28, with D uncertain. V shed 3 bases and J shed 7 bases, with 16 bases lying between them. CDR3 length: 14 residues. Germline lookup yields CDR1 MDHEN and CDR2 SYDVKM.

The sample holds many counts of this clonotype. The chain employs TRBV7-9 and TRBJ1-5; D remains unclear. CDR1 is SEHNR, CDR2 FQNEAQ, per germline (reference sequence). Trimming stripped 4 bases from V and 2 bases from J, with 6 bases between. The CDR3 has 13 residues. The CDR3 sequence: CASSSDGNQPQHF. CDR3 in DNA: TGTGCCAGCAGCTCCGATGGCAATCAGCCCCAGCATTTT.

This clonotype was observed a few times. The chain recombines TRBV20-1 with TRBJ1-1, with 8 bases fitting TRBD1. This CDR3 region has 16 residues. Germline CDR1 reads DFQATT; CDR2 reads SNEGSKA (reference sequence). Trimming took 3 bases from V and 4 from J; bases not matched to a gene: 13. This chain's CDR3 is CSARAPGQGGTTEAFF. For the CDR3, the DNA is TGCAGTGCTAGGGCTCCCGGACAGGGAGGGACCACTGAAGCTTTCTTT.